This T cell receptor beta chain emerged from a study of cytotoxic CD8 clonotypes in ibrutinib-treated CLL (dated by TCRdb to 2020 to 2022). Broadly, across the study: In this cohort, around 14 patients were treatment-naive and under 13 were relapsed/refractory, while roughly 17 had unmutated IGHV. An average of about 260,000 productive templates and tens of thousands of productive rearrangements was obtained per sample. Response samples were obtained after a median of 12 months of treatment, with a range of about 6 to 40 months. Partial responses were observed in roughly 24 patients and complete responses in 2; after a median follow-up of around 68 months, remission was maintained in 14 patients and progression was observed in roughly 12. Cryopreserved peripheral blood mononuclear cells were obtained before treatment, at response, and at either sustained remission or disease progression. Longitudinal samples were available for about 30% of the 86 trial participants.

What the work shows at the level of the full study, not this receptor alone: Lymph node repertoires were not examined, and the timing of sampling was not matched between patients in sustained remission and those whose disease progressed. At baseline, clonality was higher than in age-matched healthy donors and showed a strong correlation with circulating CD8+ T-cell counts. Public clonotypes were rare and either contracted or stayed stable during treatment, and the rise in clonality at ibrutinib response reflected the expansion of private clonotypes. At ibrutinib response clonality went up, during sustained remission it held steady, and at progression it dropped back toward baseline.

Comments on this clone: Its binding antigen is unknown. There are no base qualities to consult, and no much larger clone falls within one base.

A MiSeq instrument was used for deep resolution sequencing, which targeted depths ranging from 1 in 1 million up to 1 in 200,000 T cells, with coverage averaging 10x for each clonotype. The immunoSEQ hsTCRB Kit was used to generate TCR beta libraries. The paper's data handling went like this. The data were analyzed with ImmunoSEQ Analyzer and ImmunoSEQ Data Assistant, and V, D and J gene assignments followed IMGT definitions. Clonality was computed as one minus normalized Shannon entropy of productive rearrangement frequencies, ranging from 0 to 1. Public clonotype analysis was restricted to overrepresented clonotypes comprising at least 0.05% of each patient's repertoire. Around 13 age-matched healthy donor repertoires from immuneACCESS were used as controls for clonality. This immuneACCESS table, as held by TCRdb, lists in-frame sequences with V and J called but not all clones. Of the missing ones, under half trace to an unresolved V gene in checked studies; the others have no known cause. D and trimming were read from the DNA, whereas the V and J calls and clone size are those reported in that table. The sample table lists some 290,000 clones, roughly 79% of them with a count of one. In total, the top ten clones hold over 5.5% of the sample.

For TCR beta library preparation, 1.5 to 2 micrograms of genomic DNA was extracted from cryopreserved PBMCs. Longitudinal blood samples from CLL patients on ibrutinib monotherapy underwent high-throughput TCR beta sequencing. The patients took part in an open-label, single-center phase 2 trial of ibrutinib monotherapy. Source: PBMCs, taken before ibrutinib treatment. The source of this sequence is a human donor with chronic lymphocytic leukemia.

The DNA sequence is TGTGCCAGCTGGGACAAACCCTACGAGCAGTACTTC. Its protein reads: CASWDKPYEQYF. The rearrangement joined TRBV6-5 to TRBJ2-7, with a weak D call of TRBD1 (6 bases match). CDR1 and CDR2, looked up from the germline V gene, are MNHEY and SVGAGI. The CDR3 measures 12 amino acids from cysteine to phenylalanine. The DNA shown is the 36-base CDR3, in frame from base 1. A distance of 10 bases separates the germline ends of V and J, which lose 8 bases and 2 bases respectively.